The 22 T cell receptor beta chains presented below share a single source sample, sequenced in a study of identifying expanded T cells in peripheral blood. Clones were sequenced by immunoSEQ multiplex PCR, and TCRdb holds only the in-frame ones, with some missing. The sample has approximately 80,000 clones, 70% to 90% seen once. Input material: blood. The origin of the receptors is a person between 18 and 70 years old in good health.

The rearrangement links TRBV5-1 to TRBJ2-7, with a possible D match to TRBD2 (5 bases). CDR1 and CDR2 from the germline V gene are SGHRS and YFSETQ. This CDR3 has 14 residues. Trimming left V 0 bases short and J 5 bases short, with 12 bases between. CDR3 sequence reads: CASSLEGGGHEQYF. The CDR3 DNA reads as TGCGCCAGCAGCTTGGAGGGCGGAGGCCACGAGCAGTACTTC.

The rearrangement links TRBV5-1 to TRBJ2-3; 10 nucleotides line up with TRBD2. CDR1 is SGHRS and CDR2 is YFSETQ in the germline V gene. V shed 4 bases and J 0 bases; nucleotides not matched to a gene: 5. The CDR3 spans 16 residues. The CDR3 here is CASSGGTSVSTDTQYF. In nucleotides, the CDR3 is TGCGCCAGCAGCGGAGGGACTAGCGTTAGCACAGATACGCAGTATTTT.

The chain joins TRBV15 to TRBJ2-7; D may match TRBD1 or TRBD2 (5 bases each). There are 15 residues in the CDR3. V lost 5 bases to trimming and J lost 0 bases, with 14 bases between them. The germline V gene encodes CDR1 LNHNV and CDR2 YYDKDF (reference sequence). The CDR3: CATSPEGPPSYEQYF. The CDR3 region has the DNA TGTGCCACCAGCCCAGAGGGGCCACCCTCCTACGAGCAGTACTTC.

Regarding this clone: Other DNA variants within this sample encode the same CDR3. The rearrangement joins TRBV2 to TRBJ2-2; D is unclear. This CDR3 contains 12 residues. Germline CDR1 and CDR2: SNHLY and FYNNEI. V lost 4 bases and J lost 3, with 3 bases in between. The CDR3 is CASSGDTGELFF. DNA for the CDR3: TGTGCCAGCAGTGGGGACACCGGGGAGCTGTTTTTT.

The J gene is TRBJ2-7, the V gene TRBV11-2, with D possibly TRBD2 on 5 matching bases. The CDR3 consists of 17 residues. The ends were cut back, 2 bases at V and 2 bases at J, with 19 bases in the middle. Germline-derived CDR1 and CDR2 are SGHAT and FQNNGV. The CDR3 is CASSLRPGSLDPYEQYF. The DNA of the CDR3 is TGTGCCAGCAGCTTAAGGCCGGGGTCCCTCGATCCCTACGAGCAGTACTTC.

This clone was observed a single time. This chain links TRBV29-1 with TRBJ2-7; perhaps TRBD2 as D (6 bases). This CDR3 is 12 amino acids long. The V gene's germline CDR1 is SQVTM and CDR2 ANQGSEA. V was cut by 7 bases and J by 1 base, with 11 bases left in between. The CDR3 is CSAGLTSYEQYF. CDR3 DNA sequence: TGCAGCGCGGGACTCACTTCCTACGAGCAGTACTTC.

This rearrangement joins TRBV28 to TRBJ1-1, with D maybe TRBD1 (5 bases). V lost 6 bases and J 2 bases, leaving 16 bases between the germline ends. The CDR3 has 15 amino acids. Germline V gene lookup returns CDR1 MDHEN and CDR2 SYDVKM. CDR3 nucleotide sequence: TGTGCCAGCAGCTTCCTAGGGGCAGGTAACACTGAAGCTTTCTTT. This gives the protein CASSFLGAGNTEAFF.

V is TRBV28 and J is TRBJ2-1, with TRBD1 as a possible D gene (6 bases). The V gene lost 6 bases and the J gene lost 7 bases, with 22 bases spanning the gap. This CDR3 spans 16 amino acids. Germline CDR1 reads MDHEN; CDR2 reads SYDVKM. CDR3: CASSPPHEPGANEQFF. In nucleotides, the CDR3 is TGTGCCAGCAGCCCCCCACACGAGCCAGGGGCAAATGAGCAGTTCTTC.

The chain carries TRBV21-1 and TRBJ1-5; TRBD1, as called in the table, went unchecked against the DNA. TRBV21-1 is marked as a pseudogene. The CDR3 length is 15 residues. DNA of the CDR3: TGTGCCAGCAGCGAAGGCCAGGGGAAGCATCAGCCCCAGCATTTT. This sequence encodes CASSEGQGKHQPQHF.

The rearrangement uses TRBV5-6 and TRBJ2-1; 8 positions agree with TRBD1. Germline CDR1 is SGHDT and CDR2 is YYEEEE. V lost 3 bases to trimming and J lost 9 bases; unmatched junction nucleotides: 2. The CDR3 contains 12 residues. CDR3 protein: CASSSTGAEQFF. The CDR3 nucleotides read TGTGCCAGCAGCTCGACAGGGGCTGAGCAGTTCTTC.

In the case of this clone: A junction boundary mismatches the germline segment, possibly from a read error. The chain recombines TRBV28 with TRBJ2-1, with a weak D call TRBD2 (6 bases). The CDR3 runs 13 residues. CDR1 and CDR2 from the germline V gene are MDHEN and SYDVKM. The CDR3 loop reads CASREPDYDEQFF. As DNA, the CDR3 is TGTGCCAGTCGGGAGCCAGACTACGATGAGCAGTTCTTC.

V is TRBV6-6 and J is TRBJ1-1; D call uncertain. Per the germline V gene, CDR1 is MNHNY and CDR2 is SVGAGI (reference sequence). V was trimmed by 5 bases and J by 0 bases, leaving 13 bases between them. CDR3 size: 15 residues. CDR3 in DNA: TGTGCCAGCAGTCCCATTAGGAGTTTGAACACTGAAGCTTTCTTT. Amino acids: CASSPIRSLNTEAFF.

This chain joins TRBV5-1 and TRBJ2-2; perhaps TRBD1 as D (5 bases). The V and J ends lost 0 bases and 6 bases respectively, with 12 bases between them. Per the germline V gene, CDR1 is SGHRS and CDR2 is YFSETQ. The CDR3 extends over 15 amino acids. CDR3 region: CASSLASGSAGELFF. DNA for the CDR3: TGCGCCAGCAGCTTGGCCTCAGGGTCGGCCGGGGAGCTGTTTTTT.

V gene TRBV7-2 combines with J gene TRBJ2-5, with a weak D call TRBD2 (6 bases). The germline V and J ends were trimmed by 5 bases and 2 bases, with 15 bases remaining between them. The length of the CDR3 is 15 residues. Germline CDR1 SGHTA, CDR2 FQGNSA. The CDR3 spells CASSLSGAEQETQYF. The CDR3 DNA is TGTGCCAGCAGCCTTAGCGGAGCGGAGCAAGAGACCCAGTACTTC.

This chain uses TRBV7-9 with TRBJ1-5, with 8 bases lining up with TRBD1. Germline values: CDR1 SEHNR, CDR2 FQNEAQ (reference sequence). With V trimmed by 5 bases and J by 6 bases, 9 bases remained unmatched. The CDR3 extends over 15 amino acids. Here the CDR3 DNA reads TGTGCCAGCAGCGAGACAGGGGAAAGGGGTCAGCCCCAGCATTTT. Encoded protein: CASSETGERGQPQHF.

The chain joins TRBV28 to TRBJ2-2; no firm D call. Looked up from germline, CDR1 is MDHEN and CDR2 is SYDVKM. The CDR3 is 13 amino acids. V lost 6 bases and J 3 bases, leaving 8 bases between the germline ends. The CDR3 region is CASRLLDTGELFF. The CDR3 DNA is TGTGCCAGCAGACTACTGGACACCGGGGAGCTGTTTTTT. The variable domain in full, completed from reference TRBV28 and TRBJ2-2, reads DVKVTQSSRYLVKRTGEKVFLECVQDMDHENMFWYRQDPGLGLRLIYFSYDVKMKEKGDIPEGYSVSREKKERFSLILESASTNQTSMYLCASRLLDTGELFFGEGSRLTVL.

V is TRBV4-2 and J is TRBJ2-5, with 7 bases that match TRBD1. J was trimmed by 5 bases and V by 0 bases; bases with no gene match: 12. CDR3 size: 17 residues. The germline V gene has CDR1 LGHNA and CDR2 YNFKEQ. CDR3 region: CASSQEPTGSIGETQYF. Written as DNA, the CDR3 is TGTGCCAGCAGCCAAGAGCCGACAGGGTCCATCGGGGAGACCCAGTACTTC.

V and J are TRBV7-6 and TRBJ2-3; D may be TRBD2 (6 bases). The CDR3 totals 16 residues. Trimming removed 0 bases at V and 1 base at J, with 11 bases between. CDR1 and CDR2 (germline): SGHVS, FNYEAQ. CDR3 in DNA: TGTGCCAGCAGCTTAGCAGCGTCTAGCGGCACAGATACGCAGTATTTT. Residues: CASSLAASSGTDTQYF.

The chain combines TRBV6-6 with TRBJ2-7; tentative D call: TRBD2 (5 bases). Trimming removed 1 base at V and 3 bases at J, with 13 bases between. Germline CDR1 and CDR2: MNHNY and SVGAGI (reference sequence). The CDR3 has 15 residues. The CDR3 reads CASSYLDGKDYEQYF. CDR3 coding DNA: TGTGCCAGCAGTTACTTAGACGGGAAAGACTACGAGCAGTACTTC.

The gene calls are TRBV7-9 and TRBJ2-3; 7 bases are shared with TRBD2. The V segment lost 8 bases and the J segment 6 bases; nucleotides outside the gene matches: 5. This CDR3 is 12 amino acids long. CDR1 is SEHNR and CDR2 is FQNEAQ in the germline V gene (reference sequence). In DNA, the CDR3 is TGTGCCAGCGGCCTGGGGGGGGATACGCAGTATTTT. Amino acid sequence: CASGLGGDTQYF.

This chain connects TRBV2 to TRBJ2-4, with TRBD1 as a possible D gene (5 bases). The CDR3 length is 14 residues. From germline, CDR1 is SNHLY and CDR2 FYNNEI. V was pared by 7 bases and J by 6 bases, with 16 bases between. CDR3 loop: CASMEWTTGNIQYF. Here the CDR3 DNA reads TGTGCCAGCATGGAGTGGACAACCGGAAACATTCAGTACTTC. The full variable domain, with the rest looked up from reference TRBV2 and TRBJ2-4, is EPEVTQTPSHQVTQMGQEVILRCVPISNHLYFYWYRQILGQKVEFLVSFYNNEISEKSEIFDDQFSVERPDGSNFTLKIRSTKLEDSAMYFCASMEWTTGNIQYFGAGTRLSVL.

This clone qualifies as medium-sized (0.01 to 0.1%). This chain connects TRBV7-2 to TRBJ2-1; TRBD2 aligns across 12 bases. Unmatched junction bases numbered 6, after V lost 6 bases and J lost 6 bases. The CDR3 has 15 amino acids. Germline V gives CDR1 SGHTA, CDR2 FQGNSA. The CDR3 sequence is CASRPLAGGANEQFF. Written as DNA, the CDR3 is TGTGCCAGCAGACCCCTAGCGGGAGGGGCCAATGAGCAGTTCTTC.